Listed below are T cell receptor beta chains from one sample, sequenced in a study of shared T cell receptors in the human thymus. Sequenced by immunoSEQ multiplex PCR; TCRdb stores in-frame clones only, minus some. The sample carries some 760,000 clones, approximately 85% recorded once. The sample was also linked to a second study, of human thymus T cells.

Input material: thymocytes. The receptors shown here come from a girl in the first two years of life with a congenital heart defect. CDR3s include the opening cysteine and the closing phenylalanine or tryptophan. Each record gives: J gene, V gene, clone size, D gene, CDR3 length, CDR3 protein, CDR3 DNA. The D gene is left open where the match is weak. Size tells how often a clone was seen (once, few, many) or the class of an expanded clone, and some rows leave it out.

>TRBJ1-1|TRBV25-1|-|TRBD1|14
CASRGTGYGTEAFF
TGTGCCAGCAGGGGGACAGGATATGGCACTGAAGCTTTCTTT
>TRBJ2-7|TRBV29-1|-|-|15
CSAAAPGRPPYEQYF
TGCAGCGCCGCTGCGCCAGGGCGACCTCCCTACGAGCAGTACTTC
>TRBJ1-4|TRBV4-3|-|TRBD1|15
CASSQKDRGGEKLFF
TGCGCCAGCAGCCAAAAAGACAGGGGAGGTGAAAAACTGTTTTTT
>TRBJ1-1|TRBV2|-|-|14
CASSVERRGTEAFF
TGTGCCAGCAGTGTGGAAAGACGAGGCACTGAAGCTTTCTTT
>TRBJ2-2|TRBV13|-|TRBD2|23
CASSITLGGGLAGGSRDTGELFF
TGTGCCAGCAGCATAACCCTCGGGGGCGGTCTAGCGGGGGGGAGTCGGGACACCGGGGAGCTGTTTTTT
>TRBJ2-1|TRBV19|-|-|12
CASSPGDNEQFF
TGTGCCAGTAGCCCCGGGGACAATGAGCAGTTCTTC
>TRBJ1-2|TRBV6-1|-|TRBD1|14
CASRLTGFLYGYTF
TGTGCCAGCAGACTGACAGGGTTTCTGTATGGCTACACCTTC
>TRBJ2-7|TRBV5-1|-|TRBD2|16
CASSSRLAEESYEQYF
TGCGCCAGCAGCTCCAGGCTAGCGGAGGAGTCCTACGAGCAGTACTTC
>TRBJ2-1|TRBV19|-|TRBD2|16
CASKGVGGGASNEQFF
TGTGCCAGTAAGGGGGTAGGCGGGGGGGCCTCCAATGAGCAGTTCTTC
>TRBJ2-1|TRBV4-3|-|TRBD1|18
CASSQDPGQGAYYNEQFF
TGCGCCAGCAGCCAGGATCCGGGACAGGGGGCTTACTACAATGAGCAGTTCTTC
>TRBJ2-3|TRBV9|-|-|17
CASSVTGSGRSTDTQYF
TGTGCCAGCAGCGTAACGGGAAGCGGGCGGTCCACAGATACGCAGTATTTT
>TRBJ2-1|TRBV5-4|-|TRBD1|15
CASSLAGTENNEQFF
TGTGCCAGCAGCTTGGCGGGGACAGAAAACAATGAGCAGTTCTTC
>TRBJ2-1|TRBV23-1|-|-|16
CASSQSYQGPHQGQFF
TGCGCCAGCAGTCAATCGTACCAGGGGCCCCATCAAGGGCAGTTCTTC
>TRBJ1-4|TRBV6-5|-|-|14
CASSYRRLDEKLFF
TGTGCCAGCAGTTACCGGAGGTTGGATGAAAAACTGTTTTTT
>TRBJ2-7|TRBV27|-|TRBD1|14
CASSLTGAGYEQYF
TGTGCCAGCAGTTTAACAGGGGCGGGCTACGAGCAGTACTTC
>TRBJ1-5|TRBV15|-|TRBD1|18
CATSRDLTGTGGPQPQHF
TGTGCCACCAGCAGAGATTTAACCGGGACAGGGGGACCCCAGCCCCAGCATTTT
>TRBJ1-1|TRBV6-5|few|-|14
CASSYSRVNTEAFF
TGTGCCAGCAGTTACTCCAGGGTTAACACTGAAGCTTTCTTT
>TRBJ1-2|TRBV11-2|-|-|12
CASSSLPPPCAF
TGTGCCAGCAGCTCTCTCCCCCCTCCGTGCGCCTTC